This T cell receptor beta chain was documented in a study of naive and memory T cell subsets. Both TRBC1 and TRBC2 were covered by a beta constant-region primer of two equimolar oligonucleotides. Four rounds of PCR amplified the ligated cDNA using nested alpha and beta constant-region primers plus SP2. TCRdb analysed the UMI-ligation and nested PCR reads with MiXCR anew, one entry per CDR3 protein. This table holds 90,000 to 120,000 distinct CDR3 sequences, about 14% found once. The study, taken as a whole, reports: Expression changes during T cell differentiation may affect RNA-based TCR counts. Diversity fell and Gini index rose from naive through CM, EM, EMRA. A few larger clonotypes appeared in naive repertoires, especially CD8, possibly memory cells re-expressing CD45RA. Each distinct alpha or beta sequence counts as one clonotype.

This clonotype has only a few counts. No antigen is known for it. Germline V gene sequence: CDR1 KGHDR, CDR2 SFDVKD. The V gene end was trimmed by 4 bases and the J gene end by 7 bases; junction bases not matched to a gene: 14. CDR3 size: 18 residues. Four subsets defined by CD45RA and CD27 were sorted after CD3, CD4, CD8 and live/dead staining. This chain connects TRBV24-1 to TRBJ2-2, with TRBD2 matching 10 bases. The TCR comes from a human donor in good health. Sample: naive CD8+ T cells from blood. CDR3 sequence (DNA): TGTGCCACCAGTGACCTGGTTCTAGCGGGGGCACTGCACGGGGAGCTGTTTTTT. Translating gives CATSDLVLAGALHGELFF.